The next 28 T cell receptor beta chains were all read from a single sample in a study of monozygotic twins with inflammatory bowel disease. From its re-call of the 5' RACE reads, TCRdb lists each CDR3 protein once, without DNA. The sample has roughly 150,000 distinct CDR3 sequences. Sequenced input: blood. All receptors derive from a human donor with ulcerative colitis or Crohn's disease, or a healthy co-twin of an affected twin (not recorded which).

The chain carries TRBV25-1 and TRBJ1-1; absent DNA, TCRdb's TRBD1 call cannot be checked. CDR1 and CDR2 from the germline V gene are MGHDK and SYGVNS. CDR3 length: 12 residues. The CDR3: CASGSGVTEAFF.

J is TRBJ1-3 and V is TRBV3-1; TCRdb lists TRBD1, though no DNA is available to test this call. CDR1 is LGHDT and CDR2 is YNNKEL in the germline V gene (reference sequence). CDR3 size: 15 residues. The CDR3 sequence is CASSHGTGFGNTIYF.

This rearrangement joins TRBV7-2 to TRBJ2-3; TCRdb's D gene call, TRBD2, goes unchecked for lack of DNA. The CDR3 covers 16 residues. In germline, CDR1 is SGHTA, CDR2 FQGNSA. CDR3 amino acids: CASSLEAGGGIDTQYF.

The CDR3 sequence: CASSPPGRGDQPQHF. V and J are TRBV14 and TRBJ1-5; there is no DNA to check the TCRdb D call of TRBD1. The length of the CDR3 is 15 residues. Germline-derived CDR1 and CDR2 are SGHDN and FVKESK. Combining the CDR3 with reference TRBV14 and TRBJ1-5 gives the whole variable domain EAGVTQFPSHSVIEKGQTVTLRCDPISGHDNLYWYRRVMGKEIKFLLHFVKESKQDESGMPNNRFLAERTGGTYSTLKVQPAELEDSGVYFCASSPPGRGDQPQHFGDGTRLSIL.

The chain is built from TRBV28 and TRBJ2-4; the D gene TCRdb calls, TRBD1, cannot be checked with no DNA. The germline V gene encodes CDR1 MDHEN and CDR2 SYDVKM. This CDR3 has 14 amino acids. Here the CDR3 reads CASRGTGAKNIQYF.

The chain links TRBV4-3 to TRBJ2-1; the D call of TRBD2 rests on TCRdb alone, since no DNA is present to check it. Germline CDR1 and CDR2: LGHNA and YSLEER. The CDR3 extends over 17 amino acids. CDR3 protein: CASSQEFGTSGNNEQFF.

The J gene is TRBJ1-6, the V gene TRBV10-1; TCRdb calls TRBD1, which cannot be checked without DNA. There are 16 residues in the CDR3. CDR1 is WNHNN, CDR2 SYGVQD, per germline (reference sequence). The CDR3 is CASSESKGQGDSPLHF.

This chain uses TRBV28 with TRBJ1-4; the D call of TRBD1 rests on TCRdb alone, since no DNA is present to check it. Germline loops: CDR1 MDHEN, CDR2 SYDVKM. This CDR3 comprises 12 residues. CDR3 loop: CASSSATDKLFF.

This chain connects TRBV7-9 to TRBJ1-1. This CDR3 has 12 residues. The germline V gene encodes CDR1 SEHNR and CDR2 FQNEAQ (reference sequence). The CDR3 is CASSFLRTEAFF.

The rearrangement uses TRBV7-6 and TRBJ2-7; TCRdb's D call of TRBD2 is untestable without DNA. Looked up from germline, CDR1 is SGHVS and CDR2 is FNYEAQ. There are 16 residues in the CDR3. The CDR3 sequence is CASSLGLAGVGDEQYF.

The rearrangement links TRBV20-1 to TRBJ2-3; without DNA, the TCRdb call of TRBD2 cannot be checked. The V gene's germline CDR1 is DFQATT and CDR2 SNEGSKA (reference sequence). The CDR3 is 15 amino acids. The CDR3 loop is CSARTLAGEPDTQYF.

This chain links TRBV10-3 with TRBJ1-1; TCRdb proposes TRBD1, but this gene call is untestable without DNA. The length of the CDR3 is 16 residues. CDR1 is ENHRY, CDR2 SYGVKD, per germline. The CDR3 protein is CAISGDRGRMNTEAFF.

V gene TRBV7-9 combines with J gene TRBJ1-1. Germline lookup yields CDR1 SEHNR and CDR2 FQNEAQ (reference sequence). The CDR3 extends over 12 amino acids. CDR3 sequence: CASTLPTGEAFF.

The chain links TRBV5-6 to TRBJ1-2; TCRdb's D call, TRBD1, is unchecked because there is no DNA. Germline V gene lookup returns CDR1 SGHDT and CDR2 YYEEEE. The CDR3 contains 13 residues. This CDR3 is CASSLIGGNGYTF.

The V call is TRBV9, the J call TRBJ2-3; there is no DNA to check the TCRdb D call of TRBD2. This CDR3 is built from 15 residues. Germline V lookup: CDR1 SGDLS, CDR2 YYNGEE. CDR3 loop: CASRRAGLISDTQYF.

The rearrangement joins TRBV2 to TRBJ2-5; TCRdb reports TRBD1, a call that lacks DNA to check it against. The V gene's germline CDR1 is SNHLY and CDR2 FYNNEI. This CDR3 has 15 amino acids. CDR3 protein: CASSLLQGAQETQYF.

The genes are TRBV12-3 or TRBV12-4 and TRBJ2-2. The CDR3 extends over 14 amino acids. The CDR3 is CASSLGLGTGELFF.

The chain joins TRBV5-1 to TRBJ2-1; TCRdb's D call of TRBD2 is untestable without DNA. This CDR3 spans 16 amino acids. Germline V CDR1 and CDR2: SGHRS, YFSETQ. The chain's CDR3 is CASSFSQRAAYNEQFF.

The chain is built from TRBV5-1 and TRBJ2-1; TCRdb's assignment of TRBD2 cannot be checked, as there is no DNA. The CDR3 length is 16 residues. CDR1 and CDR2 from the germline V gene are SGHRS and YFSETQ. This CDR3 is CASSLATSGSYNEQFF.

The gene calls are TRBV6-5 and TRBJ2-3. This CDR3 region has 17 residues. Germline CDR1 MNHEY, CDR2 SVGAGI. The CDR3 loop is CASSSGVGRSSTDTQYF.

The chain has TRBV5-1 and TRBJ1-3; TCRdb proposes TRBD1, but this gene call is untestable without DNA. The CDR3 loop spans 19 amino acids. The germline CDR1 and CDR2 sequences are SGHRS and YFSETQ. The CDR3 sequence: CASSLVGPGIIGSGNTIYF.

The CDR3 protein is CASRVLGVNTEAFF. This chain links TRBV19 with TRBJ1-1. The CDR3 totals 14 residues. Germline V gives CDR1 LNHDA, CDR2 SQIVND (reference sequence).

The V call is TRBV7-3, the J call TRBJ2-5; TCRdb gives TRBD2 as the D gene, but with no DNA this cannot be confirmed. The CDR3 length is 14 residues. CDR1 SGHTA and CDR2 FQGTGA come from the germline V gene. This CDR3 reads CASSSSGSRETQYF.

The gene calls are TRBV28 and TRBJ2-5. There are 13 residues in the CDR3. The germline V gene has CDR1 MDHEN and CDR2 SYDVKM. CDR3 residues: CASRRDTLKTQYF.

The rearrangement uses TRBV18 and TRBJ1-2. Germline CDR1 reads KGHSH; CDR2 reads LQKENI. This CDR3 comprises 13 residues. CDR3 sequence: CASSPTANYGYTF. The full variable domain, completed using reference TRBV18 and TRBJ1-2, is NAGVMQNPRHLVRRRGQEARLRCSPMKGHSHVYWYRQLPEEGLKFMVYLQKENIIDESGMPKERFSAEFPKEGPSILRIQQVVRGDSAAYFCASSPTANYGYTFGSGTRLTVV.

This chain joins TRBV10-3 and TRBJ1-5; no DNA is available, so the TRBD1 call from TCRdb remains unchecked. The CDR3 is 14 amino acids. Germline V lookup: CDR1 ENHRY, CDR2 SYGVKD. The CDR3 spells CAISEDRAYQPQHF.

The chain recombines TRBV7-2 with TRBJ2-5. CDR1 and CDR2 from the germline V gene are SGHTA and FQGNSA. The CDR3 runs 12 residues. The CDR3 region is CASSPTQETQYF.

The V gene is TRBV19, the J gene TRBJ2-7; without DNA, the TCRdb call of TRBD1 cannot be checked. There are 13 residues in the CDR3. Per the germline V gene, CDR1 is LNHDA and CDR2 is SQIVND (reference sequence). The chain's CDR3 is CASKGRNTYEQYF. Filled out from reference TRBV19 and TRBJ2-7, the complete variable domain reads DGGITQSPKYLFRKEGQNVTLSCEQNLNHDAMYWYRQDPGQGLRLIYYSQIVNDFQKGDIAEGYSVSREKKESFPLTVTSAQKNPTAFYLCASKGRNTYEQYFGPGTRLTVT.